Presented here are 16 T cell receptor beta chains from one specimen sequenced in a study of technical replicates of blood from a few donors. Sequencing was performed with immunoSEQ multiplex PCR; in TCRdb, only in-frame clones are kept and a portion is missing. The profile shows approximately 99,000 clones, around 96% of them singletons. The sequencing sample was made of T cells isolated from PBMCs. All receptors come from a human donor in good health.

The V and J genes are TRBV4-2 and TRBJ2-7; the match to TRBD2 covers 8 bases. This CDR3 has 16 amino acids. CDR1 LGHNA and CDR2 YNFKEQ come from the germline V gene. Losses at the gene ends were 1 base for V and 0 bases for J; bases not matched to a gene: 5. The CDR3 nucleotides read TGTGCCAGCAGCCAAGCTTCGGGACTAGTCTCCTACGAGCAGTACTTC. It codes for CASSQASGLVSYEQYF.

J is TRBJ2-7 and V is TRBV4-1; D perhaps matches TRBD2 (5 bases). The germline V gene has CDR1 MGHRA and CDR2 YSYEKL. V lost 6 bases, J lost 2 bases, and 14 bases lay in between. The CDR3 is 14 amino acids. The CDR3 region has the DNA TGCGCCAGCAGTCGTCCCGGGAACACCTACGAGCAGTACTTC. Encoded protein: CASSRPGNTYEQYF.

Here the CDR3 reads CASSEYRGSYEQYF. The DNA for the CDR3 is TGTGCCAGCAGTGAGTACAGGGGCTCCTACGAGCAGTACTTC. The rearrangement uses TRBV2 and TRBJ2-7, with 7 bases lining up with TRBD1. The V gene end was trimmed by 3 bases and the J gene end by 0 bases; junction bases not matched to a gene: 2. Germline values: CDR1 SNHLY, CDR2 FYNNEI. This CDR3 spans 14 amino acids.

J is TRBJ1-4 and V is TRBV10-3; no clear D. The ends were cut back, 8 bases at V and 4 bases at J, with 8 bases in the middle. The CDR3 runs 12 residues. CDR1 is ENHRY, CDR2 SYGVKD, per germline. The CDR3 sequence: CAIGQSNEKLFF. Written as DNA, the CDR3 is TGTGCCATCGGGCAGAGTAATGAAAAACTGTTTTTT.

This chain uses TRBV30 with TRBJ2-7; 9 bases align to TRBD2. Germline values: CDR1 GTSNPN, CDR2 SVGIG (reference sequence). Trimming took 0 bases from V and 7 from J; bases not matched to a gene: 19. CDR3 length equals 18 residues. The CDR3 DNA follows: TGTGCCTGGAGTGTAGGAAGGATACCGACTAGCGGAGGGGGTGAGCAGTACTTC. Protein sequence: CAWSVGRIPTSGGGEQYF.

The chain employs TRBV7-8 and TRBJ2-1, with no clear D. The CDR3 runs to 13 residues. V lost 5 bases and J lost 4, with 9 bases in between. The germline V gene has CDR1 SGHVS and CDR2 FQNEAQ. The CDR3 nucleotides read TGTGCCAGCAGCCGATTTGAGTACAATGAGCAGTTCTTC. This translates into CASSRFEYNEQFF.

The chain joins TRBV7-6 to TRBJ2-2; perhaps TRBD1 as D (6 bases). The CDR3 consists of 16 residues. The V gene lost 0 bases and the J gene lost 5 bases, with 13 bases spanning the gap. Germline V gene data show CDR1 as SGHVS and CDR2 as FNYEAQ. CDR3 bases: TGTGCCAGCAGCTTAGCAGGGGACACCTGGACCGGGGAGCTGTTTTTT. Amino acid sequence: CASSLAGDTWTGELFF.

This chain joins TRBV6-5 and TRBJ1-2, with no clear D. V lost 4 bases and J lost 4, with 13 bases in between. The CDR3 is made up of 14 amino acids. Germline V gene data show CDR1 as MNHEY and CDR2 as SVGAGI. The CDR3 spells CASSFLDLRYGYTF. In DNA, the CDR3 is TGTGCCAGCAGTTTTCTAGATTTGCGCTATGGCTACACCTTC.

The rearrangement joins TRBV7-2 to TRBJ2-7; D may be TRBD2 (5 bases). The CDR3 contains 15 residues. Germline loops: CDR1 SGHTA, CDR2 FQGNSA. Trimming left V 1 base short and J 6 bases short, with 16 bases between. The CDR3 DNA follows: TGTGCCAGCAGCTTAGTATCCCAGTCGGCGGGCGAGCAGTACTTC. The encoded protein is CASSLVSQSAGEQYF.

CDR3 sequence: CASSRDFSYNEQFF. CDR3 DNA: TGTGCCAGCAGCCGGGACTTCTCCTACAATGAGCAGTTCTTC. The chain uses TRBV5-6 and TRBJ2-1; weak D call: TRBD2 (6 bases). The CDR3 covers 14 residues. V was trimmed by 4 bases and J by 0 bases, leaving 8 bases between them. Germline V gene lookup returns CDR1 SGHDT and CDR2 YYEEEE.

V usage is TRBV27 and J usage is TRBJ1-2, with 8 nucleotides matching TRBD1. This CDR3 is 14 amino acids long. Trimming cost V 6 bases and J 4 bases; bases outside gene matches: 7. Per germline, CDR1 MNHEY and CDR2 SMNVEV (reference sequence). The chain's CDR3 is CASRTTGGGYGYTF. CDR3 bases: TGTGCCAGCAGAACCACAGGGGGAGGCTATGGCTACACCTTC.

The V and J genes are TRBV14 and TRBJ2-1; 16 positions agree with TRBD2. The length of the CDR3 is 18 residues. The trim removed 4 bases at V and 2 bases at J, leaving 5 bases unmatched. CDR1 and CDR2 (germline): SGHDN, FVKESK. The CDR3 nucleotides read TGTGCCAGCAGCCCCGGGACTAGCGGGAGGGGGGCCTACAATGAGCAGTTCTTC. This encodes CASSPGTSGRGAYNEQFF.

The chain carries TRBV19 and TRBJ2-2; possible D gene TRBD1, 6 bases. V was cut by 6 bases and J by 4 bases, with 9 bases left in between. The CDR3 is 13 residues long. Germline V gives CDR1 LNHDA, CDR2 SQIVND (reference sequence). CDR3 in DNA: TGTGCCAGTAGGGAACAGGGCACCGGGGAGCTGTTTTTT. Its protein is CASREQGTGELFF.

Regarding this clone: At the DNA level, this CDR3 is encoded by other sequences in the same sample as well. J is TRBJ1-2 and V is TRBV30, with D possibly TRBD1 on 5 matching bases. CDR1 GTSNPN and CDR2 SVGIG come from the germline V gene (reference sequence). This CDR3 region has 13 residues. V was shortened by 0 bases and J by 4 bases, with 9 bases between the two germline ends. CDR3: CAWSVSQGYGYTF. For the CDR3, the DNA is TGTGCCTGGAGTGTGTCCCAGGGCTATGGCTACACCTTC. The full variable domain, in which reference TRBV30 and TRBJ1-2 provide the parts outside the CDR3, is SQTIHQWPATLVQPVGSPLSLECTVEGTSNPNLYWYRQAAGRGLQLLFYSVGIGQISSEVPQNLSASRPQDRQFILSSKKLLLSDSGFYLCAWSVSQGYGYTFGSGTRLTVV.

The chain couples TRBV19 to TRBJ2-2; D not resolved. Trimming pared 2 bases from V and 6 bases from J, leaving 22 bases between. Germline V gene lookup returns CDR1 LNHDA and CDR2 SQIVND (reference sequence). The CDR3 loop spans 18 amino acids. The CDR3 DNA follows: TGTGCCAGTAGTATAAAAGTGGTTAGTAGAGCCCCTTCCGGGGAGCTGTTTTTT. This codes for CASSIKVVSRAPSGELFF.

The V call is TRBV19, the J call TRBJ2-2; 9 nucleotides agree with TRBD2. V dropped 5 bases and J dropped 6; count of bases not matched to a gene: 4. In germline, CDR1 is LNHDA, CDR2 SQIVND (reference sequence). The CDR3 is made up of 14 amino acids. The CDR3 protein is CASSPTSGAGELFF. CDR3 sequence (DNA): TGTGCCAGTAGTCCGACTAGCGGAGCCGGGGAGCTGTTTTTT.